One sample yielded the 23 T cell receptor beta chains listed below, sequenced in a study of blood T cell repertoires in COVID-19. TCRdb's copy holds only in-frame clones and misses some; the assay was immunoSEQ multiplex PCR. The sample holds 70,000 to 95,000 clones, under 90% seen once. Material: peripheral blood. Receptor source: a human donor in a cohort sampled during active COVID-19.

The chain couples TRBV7-9 to TRBJ2-7; 8 nucleotides match TRBD1. The CDR3 has 13 amino acids. Per germline, CDR1 SEHNR and CDR2 FQNEAQ (reference sequence). Trimming at V came to 5 bases and at J to 7 bases, leaving 7 bases not matched to a gene. The CDR3 DNA reads as TGTGCCAGCAGCCTGACAGGGGTCCGGGAGCAGTACTTC. Its protein is CASSLTGVREQYF.

The chain has TRBV19 and TRBJ2-1; D gene uncertain. Between the trimmed V and J ends, which lost 6 bases and 2 bases, there was a span of 11 bases. CDR1 and CDR2 (germline): LNHDA, SQIVND (reference sequence). CDR3 length: 14 amino acids. The CDR3 protein is CASRESEAYNEQFF. DNA of the CDR3: TGTGCCAGTAGGGAGTCAGAAGCCTACAATGAGCAGTTCTTC.

The chain joins TRBV19 to TRBJ1-3; the match to TRBD1 covers 7 bases. This CDR3 contains 17 residues. Trimming cost V 6 bases and J 1 base; bases outside gene matches: 12. Germline V gene lookup returns CDR1 LNHDA and CDR2 SQIVND (reference sequence). CDR3 coding DNA: TGTGCCAGTAGGCCGGGCGACAGGGAAGGTTCTGGAAACACCATATATTTT. It yields the protein CASRPGDREGSGNTIYF.

The rearrangement uses TRBV3-1 (or the pseudogene TRBV3-2) and TRBJ1-2; 7 bases agree with TRBD1. V shed 5 bases, J shed 1 base, and the junction held 4 bases outside the gene matches. This CDR3 has 14 residues. Germline loops: CDR1 LGHDT, CDR2 YNNKEL (reference sequence). For the CDR3, the DNA is TGTGCCAGCAGCGGGGACAGCGGTAACTATGGCTACACCTTC. This translates into CASSGDSGNYGYTF.

On this clone itself: The sample holds other DNA sequences that translate to the same CDR3. The CDR3 DNA sequence: TGTGCCAGCAGCTTGGGACAGGCCAGCTACGAGCAGTACTTC. Translation gives CASSLGQASYEQYF. The chain uses TRBV5-6 and TRBJ2-7, with TRBD1 as a possible D gene (6 bases). The germline V and J ends were trimmed by 0 bases and 3 bases, with 10 bases remaining between them. The germline V gene has CDR1 SGHDT and CDR2 YYEEEE. The CDR3 covers 14 residues.

The chain uses TRBV6-5 and TRBJ1-1; maybe TRBD1 (5 bases). The germline gives CDR1 MNHEY, CDR2 SVGAGI. The CDR3 spans 14 residues. The germline V and J ends were trimmed by 7 bases and 7 bases, with 19 bases remaining between them. The CDR3 nucleotides are TGTGCCAGCAAGGGTCAGACAGTACCAAATGAAGCTTTCTTT. Translating gives CASKGQTVPNEAFF.

This clone was observed a handful of times. This chain joins TRBV6-6 and TRBJ1-2; 7 positions match TRBD1. CDR1 and CDR2 (germline): MNHNY, SVGAGI (reference sequence). The CDR3 length is 12 residues. After removal of 10 bases from V and 4 bases from J, the junction contained 6 bases not matched to a gene. The CDR3 sequence: CATSGTAYGYTF. DNA of the CDR3: TGTGCCACCTCCGGGACAGCCTATGGCTACACCTTC.

The chain uses TRBV28 and TRBJ2-5; D is undetermined. In germline, CDR1 is MDHEN, CDR2 SYDVKM. The V end was cut by 5 bases, the J end by 2 bases, with 12 bases between. This CDR3 is 14 amino acids long. The CDR3 region has the DNA TGTGCCAGCAGTCTCGCAATTACTCAAGAGACCCAGTACTTC. This sequence encodes CASSLAITQETQYF.

This clone was seen only once. The chain employs TRBV2 and TRBJ1-3; 9 bases agree with TRBD1. The CDR3 sequence is 16 residues long. V was pared by 5 bases and J by 4 bases, with 9 bases of the junction left unmatched. CDR1 and CDR2 (germline): SNHLY, FYNNEI. The CDR3 coding sequence is TGTGCCAGCAGTCCGGGACAGGGTAACGGAGGAAACACCATATATTTT. Its protein is CASSPGQGNGGNTIYF.

The chain recombines TRBV10-2 with TRBJ1-6, with 8 bases aligning to TRBD1. Germline V gene sequence: CDR1 WSHSY, CDR2 SAAADI. The CDR3 consists of 16 residues. The J segment lost 7 bases and the V segment lost 3 bases, leaving 8 bases of the junction unmatched. CDR3 in amino acids: CASSDPQGAGNSPLHF. CDR3 DNA sequence: TGCGCCAGCAGTGACCCCCAGGGGGCCGGGAATTCACCCCTCCACTTT.

This chain links TRBV5-1 with TRBJ1-1; no definite D call. The germline CDR1 and CDR2 sequences are SGHRS and YFSETQ. This CDR3 has 15 residues. The ends were cut back, 0 bases at V and 1 base at J, with 10 bases in the middle. This chain's CDR3 is CASSLVGARNTEAFF. Here the CDR3 DNA reads TGCGCCAGCAGCTTGGTTGGAGCCCGGAACACTGAAGCTTTCTTT.

The CDR3 DNA sequence: TGTGCCAGCAGCCTCGCAGGCACAGATACGCAGTATTTT. Protein sequence: CASSLAGTDTQYF. The chain is built from TRBV6-2 or TRBV6-3 and TRBJ2-3; D is undetermined. The CDR3 covers 13 residues. Germline CDR1 MNHEY, CDR2 SVGEGT. V dropped 6 bases and J dropped 1 base, with 8 bases sitting between them.

The chain recombines TRBV7-6 with TRBJ2-3; 10 bases map to TRBD2. The ends lost 1 base at V and 2 bases at J; junction bases unmatched: 3. CDR1 and CDR2 (germline): SGHVS, FNYEAQ. This CDR3 contains 16 residues. The CDR3 sequence: CASSLESGGATDTQYF. The DNA of the CDR3 is TGTGCCAGCAGCTTAGAAAGCGGGGGGGCCACAGATACGCAGTATTTT. Combining the CDR3 with reference TRBV7-6 and TRBJ2-3 gives the whole variable domain GAGVSQSPRYKVTKRGQDVALRCDPISGHVSLYWYRQALGQGPEFLTYFNYEAQQDKSGLPNDRFSAERPEGSISTLTIQRTEQRDSAMYRCASSLESGGATDTQYFGPGTRLTVL.

This clone was counted a single time. The chain links TRBV25-1 to TRBJ2-7, with 10 bases identical to TRBD2. CDR1 and CDR2 from the germline V gene are MGHDK and SYGVNS. Unmatched junction bases numbered 5, after V lost 4 bases and J lost 2 bases. The CDR3 totals 15 residues. CDR3 residues: CASSGAGGKAYEQYF. CDR3 in DNA: TGTGCCAGCAGTGGAGCGGGGGGGAAGGCCTACGAGCAGTACTTC.

V and J are TRBV19 and TRBJ2-2; 10 nucleotides line up with TRBD2. The J segment lost 2 bases and the V segment lost 2 bases, leaving 11 bases of the junction unmatched. Germline lookup yields CDR1 LNHDA and CDR2 SQIVND (reference sequence). The CDR3 consists of 19 residues. The CDR3 loop reads CASSIKAPSGGLNTGELFF. The CDR3 nucleotides read TGTGCCAGTAGTATAAAGGCCCCTAGCGGGGGCTTAAACACCGGGGAGCTGTTTTTT.

Here the CDR3 reads CASSSGGLAGHYEQYF. CDR3 sequence (DNA): TGTGCCAGCAGCTCCGGTGGACTAGCGGGACACTACGAGCAGTACTTC. This chain uses TRBV5-5 with TRBJ2-7; the match to TRBD2 covers 12 bases. Germline V gene data show CDR1 as SGHKS and CDR2 as YYEKEE (reference sequence). The V and J ends lost 3 bases and 3 bases, in that order; junction bases with no gene match: 7. CDR3 length equals 16 residues. The full variable domain, completed using reference TRBV5-5 and TRBJ2-7, is DAGVTQSPTHLIKTRGQQVTLRCSPISGHKSVSWYQQVLGQGPQFIFQYYEKEERGRGNFPDRFSARQFPNYSSELNVNALLLGDSALYLCASSSGGLAGHYEQYFGPGTRLTVT.

J is TRBJ1-2 and V is TRBV28, with 9 bases fitting TRBD1. Per the germline V gene, CDR1 is MDHEN and CDR2 is SYDVKM. V shed 3 bases, J shed 4 bases, and the junction held 24 bases outside the gene matches. The CDR3 covers 21 residues. CDR3 coding DNA: TGTGCCAGCAGTTTTCCCACCGATCGGACAGATACAGGGGGCACCTTCTATGGCTACACCTTC. It specifies CASSFPTDRTDTGGTFYGYTF.

The CDR3 reads CASSVGLPFEQYF. The CDR3 nucleotides are TGTGCCAGTAGCGTGGGACTGCCCTTCGAGCAGTACTTC. The chain employs TRBV19 and TRBJ2-7, with D perhaps TRBD2 (6 bases). This CDR3 is built from 13 residues. Germline CDR1 is LNHDA and CDR2 is SQIVND (reference sequence). V shed 6 bases and J shed 6 bases, with 15 bases lying between them. Full variable domain (rest looked up from reference TRBV19 and TRBJ2-7): DGGITQSPKYLFRKEGQNVTLSCEQNLNHDAMYWYRQDPGQGLRLIYYSQIVNDFQKGDIAEGYSVSREKKESFPLTVTSAQKNPTAFYLCASSVGLPFEQYFGPGTRLTVT.

This chain uses TRBV6-1 with TRBJ1-2, with 7 bases lining up with TRBD1. Germline lookup yields CDR1 MNHNS and CDR2 SASEGT. The length of the CDR3 is 14 residues. With V trimmed by 0 bases and J by 4 bases, 2 bases remained unmatched. The CDR3 DNA is TGTGCCAGCAGTGAAGCTTCAGGGGGCTATGGCTACACCTTC. Amino acid sequence: CASSEASGGYGYTF.

The V and J genes are TRBV4-2 and TRBJ2-2; 10 bases are a match to TRBD1. The CDR3 covers 16 residues. The junction had 3 bases not matched to a gene; V was cut back by 1 base and J by 4 bases. CDR1 LGHNA and CDR2 YNFKEQ come from the germline V gene. The CDR3 spells CASSQGQGAFTGELFF. CDR3 DNA sequence: TGTGCCAGCAGCCAAGGACAGGGGGCGTTCACCGGGGAGCTGTTTTTT.

V and J are TRBV25-1 and TRBJ1-2; weak D call: TRBD1 (5 bases). This CDR3 has 15 residues. Germline V gives CDR1 MGHDK, CDR2 SYGVNS. V was trimmed by 4 bases and J by 3 bases, leaving 15 bases between them. CDR3 coding DNA: TGTGCCAGCAGTGCGGGGGAAAAGGGTGACTATGGCTACACCTTC. Protein: CASSAGEKGDYGYTF.

This sequence joins TRBV6-5 and TRBJ2-7, with TRBD1 matching 11 bases. The trim removed 5 bases at V and 1 base at J, leaving 1 base unmatched. Germline V CDR1 and CDR2: MNHEY, SVGAGI. The CDR3 is 14 amino acids. Here the CDR3 reads CASSRDRGSYEQYF. CDR3 nucleotides: TGTGCCAGCAGTCGGGACAGGGGGTCCTACGAGCAGTACTTC.

CDR3 residues: CAGGGTEAFF. The DNA of the CDR3 is TGCGCGGGCGGCGGCACTGAAGCTTTCTTT. J is TRBJ1-1 and V is TRBV29-1; the D is unclear. The CDR3 covers 10 residues. CDR1 and CDR2 from the germline V gene are SQVTM and ANQGSEA.